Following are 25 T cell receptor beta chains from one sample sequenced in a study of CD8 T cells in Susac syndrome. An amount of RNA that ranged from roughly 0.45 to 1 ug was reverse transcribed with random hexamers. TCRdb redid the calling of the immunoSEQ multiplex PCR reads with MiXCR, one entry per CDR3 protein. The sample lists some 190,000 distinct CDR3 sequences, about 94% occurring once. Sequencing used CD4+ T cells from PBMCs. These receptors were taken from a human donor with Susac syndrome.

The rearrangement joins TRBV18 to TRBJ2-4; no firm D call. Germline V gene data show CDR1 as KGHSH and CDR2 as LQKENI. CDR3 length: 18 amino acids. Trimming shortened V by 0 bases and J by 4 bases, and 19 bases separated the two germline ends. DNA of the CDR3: TGTGCCAGCTCACCACCGGCTCCTGCTCTGGGCACGAAAAACATTCAGTACTTC. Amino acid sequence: CASSPPAPALGTKNIQYF.

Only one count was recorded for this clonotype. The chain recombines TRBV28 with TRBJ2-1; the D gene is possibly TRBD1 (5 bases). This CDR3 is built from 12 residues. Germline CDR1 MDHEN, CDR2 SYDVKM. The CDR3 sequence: CVSDSSNNEQFF. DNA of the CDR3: TGTGTTTCAGACAGCTCAAACAATGAGCAGTTCTTC.

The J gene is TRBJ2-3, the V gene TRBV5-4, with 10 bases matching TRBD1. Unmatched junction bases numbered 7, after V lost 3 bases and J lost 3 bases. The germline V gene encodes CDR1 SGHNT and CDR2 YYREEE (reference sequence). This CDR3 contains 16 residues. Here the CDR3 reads CASSSGQGRGTDTQYF. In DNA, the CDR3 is TGTGCCAGCAGCTCGGGACAGGGGAGGGGGACAGATACGCAGTATTTT.

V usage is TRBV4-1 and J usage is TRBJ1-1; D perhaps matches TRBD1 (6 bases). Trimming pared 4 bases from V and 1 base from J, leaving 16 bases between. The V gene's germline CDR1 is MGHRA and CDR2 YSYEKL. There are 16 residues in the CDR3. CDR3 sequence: CASSRSPGTQNTEAFF. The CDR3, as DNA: TGCGCCAGCAGCCGTTCTCCCGGGACACAGAACACTGAAGCTTTCTTT.

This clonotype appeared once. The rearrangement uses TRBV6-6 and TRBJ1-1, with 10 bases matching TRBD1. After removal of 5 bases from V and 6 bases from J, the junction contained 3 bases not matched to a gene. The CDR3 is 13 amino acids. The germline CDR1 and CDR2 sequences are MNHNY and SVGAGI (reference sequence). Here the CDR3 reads CASSHGQGAEAFF. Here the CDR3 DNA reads TGTGCCAGCAGTCATGGACAGGGGGCTGAAGCTTTCTTT.

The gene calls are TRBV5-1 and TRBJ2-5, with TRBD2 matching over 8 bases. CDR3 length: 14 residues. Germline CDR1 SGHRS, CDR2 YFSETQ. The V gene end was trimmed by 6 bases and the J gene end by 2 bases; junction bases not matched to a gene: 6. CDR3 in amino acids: CASMRGASQETQYF. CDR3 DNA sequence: TGCGCCAGCATGCGGGGGGCCTCTCAAGAGACCCAGTACTTC.

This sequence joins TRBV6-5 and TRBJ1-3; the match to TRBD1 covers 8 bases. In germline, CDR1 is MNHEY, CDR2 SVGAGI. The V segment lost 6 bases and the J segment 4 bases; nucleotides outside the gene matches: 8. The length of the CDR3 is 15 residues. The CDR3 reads CASRPGQGAGNTIYF. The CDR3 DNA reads TGTGCCAGCAGACCTGGACAGGGCGCGGGAAACACCATATATTTT.

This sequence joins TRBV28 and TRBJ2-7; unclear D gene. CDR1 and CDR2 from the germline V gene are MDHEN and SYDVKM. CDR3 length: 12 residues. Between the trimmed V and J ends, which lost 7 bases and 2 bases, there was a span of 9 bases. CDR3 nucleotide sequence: TGTGCCAGCATAAGGGTCCCCTACGAGCAGTACTTC. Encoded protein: CASIRVPYEQYF. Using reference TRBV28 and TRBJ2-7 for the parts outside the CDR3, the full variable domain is DVKVTQSSRYLVKRTGEKVFLECVQDMDHENMFWYRQDPGLGLRLIYFSYDVKMKEKGDIPEGYSVSREKKERFSLILESASTNQTSMYLCASIRVPYEQYFGPGTRLTVT.

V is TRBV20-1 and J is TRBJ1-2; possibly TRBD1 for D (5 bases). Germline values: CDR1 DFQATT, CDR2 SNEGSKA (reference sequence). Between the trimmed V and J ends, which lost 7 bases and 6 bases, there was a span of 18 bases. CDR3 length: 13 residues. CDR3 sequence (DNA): TGCAGTGTCTCTCCCGCCAGGGAGGATGGCTACACCTTC. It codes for CSVSPAREDGYTF.

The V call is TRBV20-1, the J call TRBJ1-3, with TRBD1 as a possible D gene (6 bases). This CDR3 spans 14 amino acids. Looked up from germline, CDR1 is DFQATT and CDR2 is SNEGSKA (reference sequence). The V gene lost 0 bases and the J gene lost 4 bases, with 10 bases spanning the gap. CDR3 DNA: TGCAGTGCTAGAGACCCAGGGGCCGGAAACACCATATATTTT. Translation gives CSARDPGAGNTIYF.

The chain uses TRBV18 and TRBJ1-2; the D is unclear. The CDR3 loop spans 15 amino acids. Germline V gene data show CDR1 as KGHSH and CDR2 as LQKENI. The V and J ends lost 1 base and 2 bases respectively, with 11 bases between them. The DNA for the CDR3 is TGTGCCAGCTCACCACAGGATAAAGAGAACTATGGCTACACCTTC. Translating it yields CASSPQDKENYGYTF. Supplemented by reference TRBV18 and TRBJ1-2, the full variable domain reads NAGVMQNPRHLVRRRGQEARLRCSPMKGHSHVYWYRQLPEEGLKFMVYLQKENIIDESGMPKERFSAEFPKEGPSILRIQQVVRGDSAAYFCASSPQDKENYGYTFGSGTRLTVV.

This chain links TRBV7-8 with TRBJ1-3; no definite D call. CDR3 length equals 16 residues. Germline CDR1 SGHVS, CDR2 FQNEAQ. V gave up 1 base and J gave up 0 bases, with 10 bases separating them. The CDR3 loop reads CASSLGVQNSGNTIYF. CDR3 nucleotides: TGTGCCAGCAGCTTAGGGGTGCAGAACTCTGGAAACACCATATATTTT. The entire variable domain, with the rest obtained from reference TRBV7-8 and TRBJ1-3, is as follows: GAGVSQSPRYKVAKRGQDVALRCDPISGHVSLFWYQQALGQGPEFLTYFQNEAQLDKSGLPSDRFFAERPEGSVSTLKIQRTQQEDSAVYLCASSLGVQNSGNTIYFGEGSWLTVV.

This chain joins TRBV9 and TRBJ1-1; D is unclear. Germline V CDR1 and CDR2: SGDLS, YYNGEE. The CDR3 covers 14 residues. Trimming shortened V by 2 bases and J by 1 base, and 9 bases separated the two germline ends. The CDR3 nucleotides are TGTGCCAGCAGCGTTCGGGCTGAGAACACTGAAGCTTTCTTT. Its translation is CASSVRAENTEAFF. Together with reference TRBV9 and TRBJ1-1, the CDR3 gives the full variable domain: DSGVTQTPKHLITATGQRVTLRCSPRSGDLSVYWYQQSLDQGLQFLIQYYNGEERAKGNILERFSAQQFPDLHSELNLSSLELGDSALYFCASSVRAENTEAFFGQGTRLTVV.

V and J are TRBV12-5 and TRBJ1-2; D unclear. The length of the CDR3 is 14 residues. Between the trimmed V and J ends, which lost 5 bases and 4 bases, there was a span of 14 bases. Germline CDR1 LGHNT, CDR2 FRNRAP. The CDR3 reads CASGPPKSVYGYTF. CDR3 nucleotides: TGTGCTAGTGGTCCCCCGAAATCAGTCTATGGCTACACCTTC.

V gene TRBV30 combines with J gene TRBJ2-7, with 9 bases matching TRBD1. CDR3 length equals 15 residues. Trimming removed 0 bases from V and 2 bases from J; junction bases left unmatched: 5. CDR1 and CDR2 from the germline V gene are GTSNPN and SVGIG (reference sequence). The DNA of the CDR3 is TGTGCCTGGAGTGTACAGGGGGCGAGGACCTACGAGCAGTACTTC. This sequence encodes CAWSVQGARTYEQYF.

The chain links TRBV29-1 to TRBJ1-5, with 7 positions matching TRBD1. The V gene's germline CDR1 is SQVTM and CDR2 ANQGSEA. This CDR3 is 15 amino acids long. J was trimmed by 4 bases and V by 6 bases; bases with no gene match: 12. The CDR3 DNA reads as TGCAGCGTCCTTTACTCGGACAGGAAGAATCAGCCCCAGCATTTT. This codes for CSVLYSDRKNQPQHF.

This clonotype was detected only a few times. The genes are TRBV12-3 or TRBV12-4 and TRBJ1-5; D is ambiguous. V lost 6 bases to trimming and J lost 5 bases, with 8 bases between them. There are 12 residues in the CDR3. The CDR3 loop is CASSQLDQPQHF. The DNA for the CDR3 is TGTGCCAGCAGCCAGCTAGATCAGCCCCAGCATTTT.

The CDR3 nucleotides read TGTGCCAGCAGCTTAGATCTACGAACGGGCACCGGGGAGCTGTTTTTT. The encoded protein is CASSLDLRTGTGELFF. This sequence joins TRBV7-2 and TRBJ2-2; D gene uncertain. Germline values: CDR1 SGHTA, CDR2 FQGNSA. The length of the CDR3 is 16 residues. V was pared by 1 base and J by 4 bases, with 13 bases between.

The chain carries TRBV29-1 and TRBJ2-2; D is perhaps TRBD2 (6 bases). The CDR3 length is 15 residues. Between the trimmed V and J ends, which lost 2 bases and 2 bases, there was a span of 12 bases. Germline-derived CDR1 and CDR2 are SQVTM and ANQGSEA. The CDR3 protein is CSVETGEINTGELFF. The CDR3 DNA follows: TGCAGCGTTGAAACGGGGGAGATAAACACCGGGGAGCTGTTTTTT.

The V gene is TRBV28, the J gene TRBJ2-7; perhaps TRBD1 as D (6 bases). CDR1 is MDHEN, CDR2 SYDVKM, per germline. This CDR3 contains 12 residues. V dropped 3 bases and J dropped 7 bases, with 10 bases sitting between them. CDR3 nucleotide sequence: TGTGCCAGCAGTTTGATTCAGGGGGAGCAGTACTTC. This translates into CASSLIQGEQYF.

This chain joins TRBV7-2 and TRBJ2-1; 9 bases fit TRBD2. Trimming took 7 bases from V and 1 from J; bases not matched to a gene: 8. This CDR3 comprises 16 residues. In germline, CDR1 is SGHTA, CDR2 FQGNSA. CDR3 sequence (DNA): TGTGCCAGCACCGTGGGGCGGGGGGGATCCTACAATGAGCAGTTCTTC. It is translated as CASTVGRGGSYNEQFF.

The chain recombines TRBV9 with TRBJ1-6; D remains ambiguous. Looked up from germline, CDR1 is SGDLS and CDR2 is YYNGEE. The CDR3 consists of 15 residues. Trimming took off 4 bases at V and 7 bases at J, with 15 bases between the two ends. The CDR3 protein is CASSPDGYQNSPLHF. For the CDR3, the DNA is TGTGCCAGCAGCCCAGACGGGTACCAAAATTCACCCCTCCACTTT.

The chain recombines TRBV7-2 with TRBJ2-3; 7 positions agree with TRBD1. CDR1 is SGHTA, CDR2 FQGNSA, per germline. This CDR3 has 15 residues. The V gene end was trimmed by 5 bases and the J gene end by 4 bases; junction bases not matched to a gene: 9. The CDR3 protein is CASSKGTGAADTQYF. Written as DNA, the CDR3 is TGTGCCAGCAGCAAGGGCACAGGGGCAGCAGATACGCAGTATTTT.

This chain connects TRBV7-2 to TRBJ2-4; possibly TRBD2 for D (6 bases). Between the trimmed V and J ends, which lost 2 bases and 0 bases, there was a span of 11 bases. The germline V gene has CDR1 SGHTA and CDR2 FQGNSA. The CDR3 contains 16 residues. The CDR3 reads CASSLRGLLAKNIQYF. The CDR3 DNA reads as TGTGCCAGCAGCTTAAGGGGACTCCTAGCCAAAAACATTCAGTACTTC.

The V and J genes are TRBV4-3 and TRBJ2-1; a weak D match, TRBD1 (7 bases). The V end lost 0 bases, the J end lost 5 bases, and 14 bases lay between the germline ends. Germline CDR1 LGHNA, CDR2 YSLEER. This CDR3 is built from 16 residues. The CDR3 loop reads CASSQEAAGGNNEQFF. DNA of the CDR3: TGCGCCAGCAGCCAAGAAGCAGCAGGGGGGAACAATGAGCAGTTCTTC.